A selection of T cell receptor beta chains follows, all from one sample in a study of blood T cell repertoires in COVID-19. Repertoires were generated with immunoSEQ multiplex PCR, while TCRdb's copy carries only in-frame clones and drops some. The repertoire includes approximately 54,000 clones, 70% to 85% of them detected once, and around 8% sits in the top ten. Sequenced input: peripheral blood. These receptors were collected from a human donor in a cohort sampled during active COVID-19. Both conserved end residues are part of each CDR3. D genes are given only for firm matches. The size of a clone is reported for some rows only, either as once, few or many, or as a class for expanded clones.

>TRBJ2-6|-|-|TRBV11-2
CASSFSSSGANVLTF
TGTGCCAGCAGCTTTAGCAGCTCTGGGGCCAACGTCCTGACTTTC
>TRBJ2-1|-|-|TRBV9
CASSAGLDRNEQFF
TGTGCCAGCAGCGCGGGACTGGACCGCAATGAGCAGTTCTTC
>TRBJ1-5|-|TRBD1|TRBV7-9
CASSSDRVRNQPQHF
TGTGCCAGCAGCTCGGACAGGGTTCGGAATCAGCCCCAGCATTTT
>TRBJ2-7|few|TRBD2|TRBV15
CATSSRTSGKEQYF
TGTGCCACCAGCAGTAGGACTAGCGGAAAGGAGCAGTACTTC
>TRBJ2-5|once|-|TRBV12-3/TRBV12-4
CASSSQGETQYF
TGTGCCAGCAGTAGCCAGGGCGAGACCCAGTACTTC
>TRBJ1-1|-|-|TRBV19
CASSIGRVNTEAFF
TGTGCCAGTAGTATCGGGAGGGTTAACACTGAAGCTTTCTTT
>TRBJ1-4|-|-|TRBV23-1
CASSHFPGPRYLGEKLFF
TGCGCCAGCAGTCACTTCCCAGGGCCGCGCTACCTAGGTGAAAAACTGTTTTTT
>TRBJ2-1|-|TRBD2|TRBV7-9
CASRRLAPSSYNEQFF
TGTGCCAGCAGGAGACTAGCGCCGAGCTCCTACAATGAGCAGTTCTTC
>TRBJ1-2|-|-|TRBV27
CASSRTTGSYGYTF
TGTGCCAGCAGTCGAACTACAGGGTCCTATGGCTACACCTTC
>TRBJ2-2|-|TRBD2|TRBV5-1
CASSSTSEANTGELFF
TGCGCCAGCAGCTCCACTAGCGAGGCGAACACCGGGGAGCTGTTTTTT
>TRBJ2-5|once|TRBD1|TRBV12-5
CASGRTGGGETQYF
TGTGCTAGTGGCCGGACAGGGGGCGGGGAGACCCAGTACTTC
>TRBJ2-1|-|-|TRBV9
CASSVDSGQEQFF
TGTGCCAGCAGCGTAGATAGCGGTCAGGAGCAGTTCTTC
>TRBJ1-1|once|TRBD1|TRBV29-1
CSADRGVSVDTEAFF
TGCAGCGCGGACAGGGGTGTGTCGGTTGACACTGAAGCTTTCTTT
>TRBJ1-1|-|-|TRBV28
CASSLLRGNTEAFF
TGTGCCAGCAGTCTCCTCAGGGGGAACACTGAAGCTTTCTTT
>TRBJ2-1|-|TRBD2|TRBV5-1
CASSSSSGVLYNEQFF
TGCGCCAGCAGTTCGAGTAGCGGGGTCCTCTACAATGAGCAGTTCTTC
>TRBJ1-1|once|-|TRBV19
CASSIVQGTANTEAFF
TGTGCCAGTAGTATAGTCCAGGGAACGGCGAACACTGAAGCTTTCTTT
>TRBJ2-3|-|TRBD2|TRBV9
CASSVGGYGRGTDTQYF
TGTGCCAGCAGCGTAGGGGGGTACGGGAGGGGCACAGATACGCAGTATTTT
>TRBJ1-2|-|-|TRBV9
CASSPPREAYGYTF
TGTGCCAGCAGCCCACCCAGGGAAGCCTATGGCTACACCTTC
>TRBJ2-7|-|TRBD1|TRBV5-5
CASSGPGQGGEQYF
TGTGCCAGCAGCGGGCCGGGACAGGGGGGTGAGCAGTACTTC
>TRBJ2-2|-|-|TRBV7-2
CASSPGASQNTGELFF
TGTGCCAGCAGCCCAGGTGCTAGCCAGAACACCGGGGAGCTGTTTTTT
>TRBJ2-7|-|TRBD1|TRBV15
CATSRSTGAAYEQYF
TGTGCCACCAGCAGGTCAACAGGGGCAGCCTACGAGCAGTACTTC
>TRBJ2-5|-|-|TRBV3-1/TRBV3-2
CASRRRQIQETQYF
TGTGCCAGCAGGAGAAGACAGATCCAAGAGACCCAGTACTTC
>TRBJ2-6|-|TRBD1|TRBV7-6
CASSLGQAGANVLTF
TGTGCCAGCAGCCTAGGACAGGCTGGGGCCAACGTCCTGACTTTC
>TRBJ2-1|-|TRBD2|TRBV3-1/TRBV3-2
CASSPKRDDSYNEQFF
TGTGCCAGCAGCCCCAAGCGGGACGACTCCTACAATGAGCAGTTCTTC
>TRBJ2-5|-|TRBD1|TRBV6-5
CAYRGQGGETQYF
TGTGCCTATCGGGGACAGGGAGGCGAGACCCAGTACTTC
>TRBJ2-1|few|TRBD2|TRBV7-8
CASSLRLAGEQFF
TGTGCCAGCAGCCTCCGACTAGCGGGAGAGCAGTTCTTC
>TRBJ1-1|-|-|TRBV6-2/TRBV6-3
CASSYARGTEAFF
TGTGCCAGCAGTTACGCCAGGGGTACTGAAGCTTTCTTT
>TRBJ2-3|-|TRBD2|TRBV6-1
CASSVAGVADTQYF
TGTGCCAGCAGTGTAGCGGGAGTCGCAGATACGCAGTATTTT
>TRBJ2-2|-|-|TRBV29-1
CSVELSNTGELFF
TGCAGCGTTGAACTCTCGAACACCGGGGAGCTGTTTTTT
>TRBJ1-2|many|-|TRBV3-1/TRBV3-2
CASSPRLAGYSDYGYTF
TGTGCCAGCAGCCCCCGACTTGCAGGGTACTCCGACTATGGCTACACCTTC
>TRBJ2-3|few|-|TRBV27
CASRTTSTDTQYF
TGTGCCAGCAGAACGACTAGTACAGATACGCAGTATTTT
>TRBJ1-2|-|-|TRBV9
CASSVGQGIANYGYTF
TGTGCCAGCAGCGTAGGCCAGGGAATAGCTAACTATGGCTACACCTTC
>TRBJ2-7|-|TRBD2|TRBV29-1
CSVGPGLAYEQYF
TGCAGCGTTGGCCCCGGACTAGCCTACGAGCAGTACTTC
>TRBJ2-5|once|-|TRBV11-3
CASSLRVAREETQYF
TGTGCCAGCAGCTTACGAGTCGCCAGGGAAGAGACCCAGTACTTC
>TRBJ1-1|-|TRBD1|TRBV4-1
CASSHGDRANPEAFF
TGCGCCAGCAGCCACGGGGACAGGGCAAACCCTGAAGCTTTCTTT
>TRBJ2-5|-|TRBD1|TRBV30
CAWKGANQETQYF
TGTGCCTGGAAGGGGGCTAACCAAGAGACCCAGTACTTC
>TRBJ1-1|-|TRBD1|TRBV5-1
CASRAPGQLNTEAFF
TGCGCCAGCAGGGCACCGGGACAGCTGAACACTGAAGCTTTCTTT
>TRBJ1-3|once|TRBD1|TRBV7-2
CASSPGTGTSAGNTIYF
TGTGCCAGCAGCCCCGGGACAGGGACCTCGGCTGGAAACACCATATATTTT
>TRBJ2-7|-|TRBD2|TRBV18
CASSPRSGRAHEQYF
TGTGCCAGCTCACCAAGGAGCGGGAGGGCCCACGAGCAGTACTTC
>TRBJ2-3|-|-|TRBV11-3
CASSQRVSWPDTQYF
TGTGCCAGCAGCCAGAGGGTTTCCTGGCCAGATACGCAGTATTTT
>TRBJ2-1|-|-|TRBV29-1
CSVGSSEQFF
TGCAGCGTTGGTAGTAGCGAGCAGTTCTTC
>TRBJ2-5|-|TRBD2|TRBV5-1
CASSLGLAGLQETQYF
TGCGCCAGCAGCCTGGGACTAGCGGGCCTACAAGAGACCCAGTACTTC
>TRBJ2-1|-|TRBD1|TRBV9
CASSPTGVHEQFF
TGTGCCAGCAGCCCGACAGGGGTCCATGAGCAGTTCTTC
>TRBJ1-5|-|-|TRBV4-3
CASSQEAGTPQPQHF
TGCGCCAGCAGCCAAGAAGCAGGAACTCCTCAGCCCCAGCATTTT
>TRBJ1-6|once|-|TRBV27
CASSPQGRGSLSSYNSPLHF
TGTGCCAGCAGTCCTCAGGGCAGGGGCTCCCTGAGCTCCTATAATTCACCCCTCCACTTT